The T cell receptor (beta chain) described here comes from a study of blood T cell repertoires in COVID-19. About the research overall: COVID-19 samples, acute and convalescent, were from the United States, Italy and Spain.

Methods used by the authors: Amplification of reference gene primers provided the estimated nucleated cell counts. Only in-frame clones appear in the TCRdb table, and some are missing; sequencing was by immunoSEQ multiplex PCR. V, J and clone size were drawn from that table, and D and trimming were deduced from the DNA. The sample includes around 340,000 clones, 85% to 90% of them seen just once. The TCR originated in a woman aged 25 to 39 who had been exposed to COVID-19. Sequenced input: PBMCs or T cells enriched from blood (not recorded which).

CDR3 sequence (DNA): TGTGCCAGCAGTCCCTTGCAGGGTCGCTATGGCTACACCTTC. Translating gives CASSPLQGRYGYTF. The chain combines TRBV11-3 with TRBJ1-2, with D maybe TRBD1 (5 bases). The CDR3 runs to 14 residues. The germline gives CDR1 SGHNT, CDR2 YENEEA. Trimming removed 6 bases at V and 4 bases at J, with 15 bases between.